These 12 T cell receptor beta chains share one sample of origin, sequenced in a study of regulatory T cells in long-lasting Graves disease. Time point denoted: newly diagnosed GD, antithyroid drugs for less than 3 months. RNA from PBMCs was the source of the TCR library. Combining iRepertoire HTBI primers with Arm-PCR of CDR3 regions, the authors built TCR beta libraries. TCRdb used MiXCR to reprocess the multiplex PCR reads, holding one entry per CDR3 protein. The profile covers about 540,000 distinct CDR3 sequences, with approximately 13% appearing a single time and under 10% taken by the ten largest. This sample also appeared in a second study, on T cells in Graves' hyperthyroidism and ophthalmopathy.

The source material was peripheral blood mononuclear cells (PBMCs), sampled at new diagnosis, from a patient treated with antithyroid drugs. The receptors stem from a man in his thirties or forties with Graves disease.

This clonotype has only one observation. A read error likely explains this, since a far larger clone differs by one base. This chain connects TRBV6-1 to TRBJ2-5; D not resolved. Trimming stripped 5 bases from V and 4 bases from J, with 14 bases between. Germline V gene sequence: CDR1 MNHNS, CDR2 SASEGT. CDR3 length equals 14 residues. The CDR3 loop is CASSPPGNGETQYF. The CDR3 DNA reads TGTGCCAGCAGTCCCCCCGGAAATGGAGAGACCCAGTACTTC.

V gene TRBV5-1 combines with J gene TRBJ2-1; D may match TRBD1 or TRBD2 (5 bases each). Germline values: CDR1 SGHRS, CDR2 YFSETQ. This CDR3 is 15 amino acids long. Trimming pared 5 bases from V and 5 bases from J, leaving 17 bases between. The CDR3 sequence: CASRFRDESHNEQFF. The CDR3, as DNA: TGCGCCAGCAGATTCCGGGACGAAAGTCACAATGAGCAGTTCTTC.

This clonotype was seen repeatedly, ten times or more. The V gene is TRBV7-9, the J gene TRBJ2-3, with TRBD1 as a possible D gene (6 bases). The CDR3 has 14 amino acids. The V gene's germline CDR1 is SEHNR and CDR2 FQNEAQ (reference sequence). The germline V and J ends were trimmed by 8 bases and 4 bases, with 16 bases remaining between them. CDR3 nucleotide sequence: TGTGCCAGCTTCCGGGACACCTCGTCAGATACGCAGTATTTT. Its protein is CASFRDTSSDTQYF.

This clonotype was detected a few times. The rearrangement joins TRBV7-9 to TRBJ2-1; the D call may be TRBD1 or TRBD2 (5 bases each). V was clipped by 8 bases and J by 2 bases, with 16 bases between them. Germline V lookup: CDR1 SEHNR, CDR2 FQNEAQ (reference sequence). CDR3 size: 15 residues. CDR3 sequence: CASRGRQGAYNEQFF. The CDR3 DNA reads TGTGCCAGCCGGGGTCGCCAGGGCGCCTACAATGAGCAGTTCTTC.

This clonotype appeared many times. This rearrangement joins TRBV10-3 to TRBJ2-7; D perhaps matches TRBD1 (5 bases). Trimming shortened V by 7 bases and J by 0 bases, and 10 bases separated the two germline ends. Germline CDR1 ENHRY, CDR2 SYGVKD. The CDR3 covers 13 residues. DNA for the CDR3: TGTGCCATCAAGGGGCGTAGCTCCTACGAGCAGTACTTC. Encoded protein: CAIKGRSSYEQYF.

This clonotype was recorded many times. CDR3 residues: CASSDRGGSRMNTEAFF. Here the CDR3 DNA reads TGTGCCAGCTCCGACAGGGGAGGAAGCCGAATGAACACTGAAGCTTTCTTT. The J gene is TRBJ1-1, the V gene TRBV12-3 or TRBV12-4; 8 nucleotides align to TRBD1. V lost 8 bases to trimming and J lost 0 bases; unmatched junction nucleotides: 14. The CDR3 covers 17 residues.

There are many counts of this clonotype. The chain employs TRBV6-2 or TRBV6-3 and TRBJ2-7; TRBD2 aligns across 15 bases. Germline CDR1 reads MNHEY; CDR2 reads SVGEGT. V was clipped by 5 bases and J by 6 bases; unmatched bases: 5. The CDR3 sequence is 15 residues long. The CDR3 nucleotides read TGTGCCAGCAGTGACTGGACTAGCGGGAGGGGCGAGCAGTACTTC. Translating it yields CASSDWTSGRGEQYF.

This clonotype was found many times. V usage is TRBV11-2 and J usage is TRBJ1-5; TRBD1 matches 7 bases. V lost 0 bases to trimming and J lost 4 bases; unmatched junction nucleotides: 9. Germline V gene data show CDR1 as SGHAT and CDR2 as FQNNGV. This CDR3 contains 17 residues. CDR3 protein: CASSLERRQGRNQPQHF. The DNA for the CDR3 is TGTGCCAGCAGCTTAGAGCGCCGACAGGGTCGTAATCAGCCCCAGCATTTT.

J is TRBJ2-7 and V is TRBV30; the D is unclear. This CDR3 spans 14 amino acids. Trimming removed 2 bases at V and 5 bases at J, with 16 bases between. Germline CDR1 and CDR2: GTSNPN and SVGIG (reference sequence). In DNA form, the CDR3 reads TGTGCCTGGAGTAACTTCGGATTTCGGGACGAGCAGTACTTC. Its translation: CAWSNFGFRDEQYF.

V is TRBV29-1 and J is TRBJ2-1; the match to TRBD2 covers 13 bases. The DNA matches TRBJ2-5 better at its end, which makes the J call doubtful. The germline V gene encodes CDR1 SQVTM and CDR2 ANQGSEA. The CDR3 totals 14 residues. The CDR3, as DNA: TGCAGCGTACTCAGGACTAGCGGGAGAGAGACCCAGTACTTC. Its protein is CSVLRTSGRETQYF.

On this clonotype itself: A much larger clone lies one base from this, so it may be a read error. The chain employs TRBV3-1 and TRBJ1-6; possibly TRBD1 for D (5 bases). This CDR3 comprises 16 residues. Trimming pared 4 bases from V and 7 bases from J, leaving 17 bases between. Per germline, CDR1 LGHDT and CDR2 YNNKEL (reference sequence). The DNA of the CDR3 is TGTGCCAGCAGCCTAGGGACCCGGAGGGGAAATTCACCCCTCCACTTT. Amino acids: CASSLGTRRGNSPLHF.

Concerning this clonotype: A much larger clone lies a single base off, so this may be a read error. The CDR3 here is CSARLAGLYNEQYF. The CDR3 DNA sequence: TGCAGTGCGCGACTAGCGGGCCTCTACAATGAGCAGTACTTC. The chain couples TRBV20-1 to TRBJ2-7; 10 nucleotides align to TRBD2. Germline CDR1 DFQATT, CDR2 SNEGSKA (reference sequence). Unmatched junction bases numbered 12, after V lost 6 bases and J lost 7 bases. There are 14 residues in the CDR3.